This T cell receptor (beta chain) was obtained from a study of blood T cell repertoires in COVID-19. The method was immunoSEQ multiplex PCR; TCRdb's version includes in-frame clones alone and lacks a portion of them. This table has a few hundred thousand clones, just over 90% appearing once. This CDR3 has 13 residues. The ends were cut back, 6 bases at V and 9 bases at J, with 13 bases in the middle. Germline values: CDR1 SGHRS, CDR2 YFSETQ. The specimen was PBMCs or T cells enriched from blood (not recorded which). The source of this sequence is a woman in her 40s who had been exposed to COVID-19. The chain couples TRBV5-1 to TRBJ1-6; a possible D gene is TRBD1 (5 bases). CDR3 residues: CASTGTPGSPLHF. The CDR3, as DNA: TGCGCCAGCACGGGGACTCCGGGTTCACCCCTCCACTTT.